The T cell receptor (beta chain) described here comes from a study of technical replicates of blood from a handful of donors. This CDR3 is built from 12 residues. The V and J ends lost 5 bases and 8 bases respectively, with 11 bases between them. The germline V gene encodes CDR1 SGHRS and CDR2 YFSETQ. Repertoires were generated with immunoSEQ multiplex PCR, while TCRdb's copy carries only in-frame clones and drops some. Of 14,000 or so clones listed, approximately 81% are singletons. The V gene is TRBV5-1, the J gene TRBJ2-1; D may be TRBD2 (5 bases). This TCR was sampled from a human donor in good health. The source material was PBMCs. CDR3 sequence: CASRASSHEQFF. The CDR3, as DNA: TGCGCCAGCAGGGCTAGCTCCCATGAGCAGTTCTTC.